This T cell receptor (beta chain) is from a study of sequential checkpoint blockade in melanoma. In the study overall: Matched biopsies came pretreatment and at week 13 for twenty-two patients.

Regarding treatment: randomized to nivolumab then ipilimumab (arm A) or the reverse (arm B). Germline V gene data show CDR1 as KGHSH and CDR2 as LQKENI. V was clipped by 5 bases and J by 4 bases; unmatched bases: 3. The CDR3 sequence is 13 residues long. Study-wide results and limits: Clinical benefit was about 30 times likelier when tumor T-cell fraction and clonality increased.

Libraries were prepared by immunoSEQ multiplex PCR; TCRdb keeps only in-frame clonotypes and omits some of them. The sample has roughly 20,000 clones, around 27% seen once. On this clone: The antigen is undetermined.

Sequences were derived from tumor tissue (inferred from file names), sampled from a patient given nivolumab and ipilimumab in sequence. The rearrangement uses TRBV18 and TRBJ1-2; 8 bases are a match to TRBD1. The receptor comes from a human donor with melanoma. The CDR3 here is CASSEDRVYGYTF. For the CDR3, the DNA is TGTGCCAGCTCAGAGGACAGGGTCTATGGCTACACCTTC. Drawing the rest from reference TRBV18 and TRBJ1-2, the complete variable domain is NAGVMQNPRHLVRRRGQEARLRCSPMKGHSHVYWYRQLPEEGLKFMVYLQKENIIDESGMPKERFSAEFPKEGPSILRIQQVVRGDSAAYFCASSEDRVYGYTFGSGTRLTVV.